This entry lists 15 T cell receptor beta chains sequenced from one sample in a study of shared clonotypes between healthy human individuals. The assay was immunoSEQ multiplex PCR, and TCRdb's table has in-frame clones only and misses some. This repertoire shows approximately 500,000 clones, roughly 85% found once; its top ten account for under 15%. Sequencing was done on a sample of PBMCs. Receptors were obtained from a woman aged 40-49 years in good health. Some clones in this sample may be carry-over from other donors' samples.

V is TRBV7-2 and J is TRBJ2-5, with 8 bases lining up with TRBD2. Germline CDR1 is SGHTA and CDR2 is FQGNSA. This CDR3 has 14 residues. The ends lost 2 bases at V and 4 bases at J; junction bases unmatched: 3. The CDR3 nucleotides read TGTGCCAGCAGCTTATCGGGGGGGTCAGAGACCCAGTACTTC. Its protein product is CASSLSGGSETQYF.

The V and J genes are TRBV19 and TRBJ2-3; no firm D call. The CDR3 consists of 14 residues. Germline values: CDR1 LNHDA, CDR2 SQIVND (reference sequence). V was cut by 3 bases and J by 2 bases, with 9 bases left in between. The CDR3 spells CASSMAFITDTQYF. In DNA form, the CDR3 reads TGTGCCAGTAGTATGGCATTTATCACAGATACGCAGTATTTT. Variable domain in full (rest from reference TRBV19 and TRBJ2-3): DGGITQSPKYLFRKEGQNVTLSCEQNLNHDAMYWYRQDPGQGLRLIYYSQIVNDFQKGDIAEGYSVSREKKESFPLTVTSAQKNPTAFYLCASSMAFITDTQYFGPGTRLTVL.

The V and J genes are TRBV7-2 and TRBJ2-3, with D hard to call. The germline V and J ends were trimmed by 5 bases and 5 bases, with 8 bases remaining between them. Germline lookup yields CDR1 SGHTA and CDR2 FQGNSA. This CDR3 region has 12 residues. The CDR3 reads CASSRFEDTQYF. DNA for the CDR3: TGTGCCAGCAGCCGTTTTGAAGATACGCAGTATTTT. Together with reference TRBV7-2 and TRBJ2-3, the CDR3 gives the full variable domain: GAGVSQSPSNKVTEKGKDVELRCDPISGHTALYWYRQSLGQGLEFLIYFQGNSAPDKSGLPSDRFSAERTGGSVSTLTIQRTQQEDSAVYLCASSRFEDTQYFGPGTRLTVL.

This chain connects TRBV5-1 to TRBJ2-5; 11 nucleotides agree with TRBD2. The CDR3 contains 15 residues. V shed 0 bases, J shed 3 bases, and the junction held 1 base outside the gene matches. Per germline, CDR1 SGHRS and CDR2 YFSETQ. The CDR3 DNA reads TGCGCCAGCAGCTTGGGACTAGCGGGGAAAGAGACCCAGTACTTC. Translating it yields CASSLGLAGKETQYF. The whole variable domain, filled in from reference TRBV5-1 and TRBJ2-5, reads KAGVTQTPRYLIKTRGQQVTLSCSPISGHRSVSWYQQTPGQGLQFLFEYFSETQRNKGNFPGRFSGRQFSNSRSEMNVSTLELGDSALYLCASSLGLAGKETQYFGPGTRLLVL.

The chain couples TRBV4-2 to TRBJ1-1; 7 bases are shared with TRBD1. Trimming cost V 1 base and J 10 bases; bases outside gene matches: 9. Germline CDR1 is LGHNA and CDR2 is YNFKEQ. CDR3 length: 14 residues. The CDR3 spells CASSQGGGASGAFF. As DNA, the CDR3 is TGTGCCAGCAGCCAAGGAGGGGGCGCATCTGGAGCTTTCTTT.

DNA for the CDR3: TGTGCCAGCAGACTAGGGACTAGCGGGCTACACTACGAGCAGTACTTC. It translates to CASRLGTSGLHYEQYF. The genes are TRBV2 and TRBJ2-7; TRBD2 aligns across 12 bases. The germline CDR1 and CDR2 sequences are SNHLY and FYNNEI. This CDR3 comprises 16 residues. V lost 6 bases, J lost 3 bases, and 9 bases stayed unmatched.

The CDR3 spells CASTATYEQYF. The CDR3, as DNA: TGTGCCAGCACGGCCACCTACGAGCAGTACTTC. V and J are TRBV6-1 and TRBJ2-7; D is undetermined. Germline V CDR1 and CDR2: MNHNS, SASEGT. The CDR3 is 11 amino acids. V was clipped by 7 bases and J by 2 bases, with 6 bases between them.

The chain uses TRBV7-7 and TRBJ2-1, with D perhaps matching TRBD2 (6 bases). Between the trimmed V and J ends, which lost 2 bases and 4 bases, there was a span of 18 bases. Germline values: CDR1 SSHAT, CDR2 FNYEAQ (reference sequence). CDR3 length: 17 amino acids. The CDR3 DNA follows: TGTGCCAGCAGCTTACTCCCGGCGGGACTGGAGTACAATGAGCAGTTCTTC. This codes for CASSLLPAGLEYNEQFF.

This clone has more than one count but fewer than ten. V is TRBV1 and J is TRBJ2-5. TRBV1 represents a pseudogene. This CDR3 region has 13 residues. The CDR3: CTSSQDRAGQKYF. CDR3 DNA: TGCACCAGCAGCCAAGATCGGGCGGGACAAAAGTACTTC.

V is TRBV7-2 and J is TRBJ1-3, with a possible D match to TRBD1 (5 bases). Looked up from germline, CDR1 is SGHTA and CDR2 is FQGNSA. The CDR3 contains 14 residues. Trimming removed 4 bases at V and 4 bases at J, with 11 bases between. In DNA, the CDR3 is TGTGCCAGCAGCTCGGCCGGGGGGGGAAACACCATATATTTT. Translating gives CASSSAGGGNTIYF.

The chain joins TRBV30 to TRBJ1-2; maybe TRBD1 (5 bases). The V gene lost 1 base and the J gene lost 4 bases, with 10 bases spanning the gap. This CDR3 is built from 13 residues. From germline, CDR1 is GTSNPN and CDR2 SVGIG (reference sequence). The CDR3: CAWSGGLGYGYTF. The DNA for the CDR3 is TGTGCCTGGAGTGGGGGACTGGGCTATGGCTACACCTTC.

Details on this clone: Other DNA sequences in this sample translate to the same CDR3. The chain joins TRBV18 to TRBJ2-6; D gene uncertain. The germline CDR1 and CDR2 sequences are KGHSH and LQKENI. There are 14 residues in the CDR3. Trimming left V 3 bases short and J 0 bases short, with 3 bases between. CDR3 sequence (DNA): TGTGCCAGCTCACCCAGCTCTGGGGCCAACGTCCTGACTTTC. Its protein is CASSPSSGANVLTF.

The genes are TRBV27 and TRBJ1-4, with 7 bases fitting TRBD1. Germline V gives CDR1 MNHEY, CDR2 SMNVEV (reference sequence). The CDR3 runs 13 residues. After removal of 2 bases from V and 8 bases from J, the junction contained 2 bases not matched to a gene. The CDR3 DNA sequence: TGTGCCAGCAGTTTAATACAGGGGGAAAAACTGTTTTTT. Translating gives CASSLIQGEKLFF.

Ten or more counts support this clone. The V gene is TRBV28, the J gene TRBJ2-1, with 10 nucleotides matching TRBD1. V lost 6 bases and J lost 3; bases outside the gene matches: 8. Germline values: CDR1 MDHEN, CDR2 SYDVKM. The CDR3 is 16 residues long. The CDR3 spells CASRDRGERYYNEQFF. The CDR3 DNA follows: TGTGCCAGCAGGGACAGGGGGGAAAGATACTACAATGAGCAGTTCTTC.

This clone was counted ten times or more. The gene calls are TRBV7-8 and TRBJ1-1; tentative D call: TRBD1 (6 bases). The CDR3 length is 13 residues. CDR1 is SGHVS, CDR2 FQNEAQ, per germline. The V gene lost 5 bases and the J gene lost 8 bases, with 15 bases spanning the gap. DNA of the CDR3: TGTGCCAGCAGCATTCTCAGGGGCGGAGAAGCTTTCTTT. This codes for CASSILRGGEAFF.